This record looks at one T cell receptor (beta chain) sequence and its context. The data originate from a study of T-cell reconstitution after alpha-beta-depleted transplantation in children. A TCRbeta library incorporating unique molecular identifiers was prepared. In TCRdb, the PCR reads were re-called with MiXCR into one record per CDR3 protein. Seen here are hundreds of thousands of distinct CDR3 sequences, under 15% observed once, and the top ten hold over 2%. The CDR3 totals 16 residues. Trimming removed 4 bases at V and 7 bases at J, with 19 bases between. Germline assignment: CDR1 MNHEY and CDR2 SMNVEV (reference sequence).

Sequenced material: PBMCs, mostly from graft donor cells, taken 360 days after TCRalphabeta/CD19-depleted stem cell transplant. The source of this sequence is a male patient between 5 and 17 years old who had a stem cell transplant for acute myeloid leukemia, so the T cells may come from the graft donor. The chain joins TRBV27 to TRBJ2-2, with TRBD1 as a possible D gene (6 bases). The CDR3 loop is CASSYAGAFVGGELFF. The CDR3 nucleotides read TGTGCCAGCAGTTATGCAGGGGCCTTCGTGGGCGGGGAGCTGTTTTTT.